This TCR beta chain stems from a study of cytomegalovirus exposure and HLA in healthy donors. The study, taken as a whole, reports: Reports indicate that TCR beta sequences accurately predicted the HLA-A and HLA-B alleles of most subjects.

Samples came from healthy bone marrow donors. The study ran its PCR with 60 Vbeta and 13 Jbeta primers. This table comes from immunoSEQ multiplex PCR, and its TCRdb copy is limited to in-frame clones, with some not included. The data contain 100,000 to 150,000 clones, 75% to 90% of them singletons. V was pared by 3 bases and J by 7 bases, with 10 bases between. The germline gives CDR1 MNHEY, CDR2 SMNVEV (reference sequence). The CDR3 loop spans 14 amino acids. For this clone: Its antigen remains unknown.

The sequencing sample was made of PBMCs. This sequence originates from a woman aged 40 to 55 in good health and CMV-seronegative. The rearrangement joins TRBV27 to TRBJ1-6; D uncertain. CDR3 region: CASSFGPQNSPLHF. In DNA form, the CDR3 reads TGTGCCAGCAGTTTTGGCCCGCAAAATTCACCCCTCCACTTT.